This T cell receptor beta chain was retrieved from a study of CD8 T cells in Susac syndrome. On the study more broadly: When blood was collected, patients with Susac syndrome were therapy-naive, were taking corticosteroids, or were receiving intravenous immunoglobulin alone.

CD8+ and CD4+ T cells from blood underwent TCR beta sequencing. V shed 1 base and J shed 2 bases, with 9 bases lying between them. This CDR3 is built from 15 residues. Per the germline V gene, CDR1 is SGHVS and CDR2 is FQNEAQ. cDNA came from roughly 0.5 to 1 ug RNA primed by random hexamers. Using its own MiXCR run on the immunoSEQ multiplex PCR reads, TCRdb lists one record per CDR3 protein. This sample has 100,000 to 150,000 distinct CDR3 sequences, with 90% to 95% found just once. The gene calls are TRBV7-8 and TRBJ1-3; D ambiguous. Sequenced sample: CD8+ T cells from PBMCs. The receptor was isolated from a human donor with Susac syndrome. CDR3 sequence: CASSLGGGPGNTIYF. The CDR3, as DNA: TGTGCCAGCAGCTTAGGGGGAGGGCCTGGAAACACCATATATTTT.